The clone carrying this T cell receptor (beta chain) was seen at least ten times. Its antigen remains unidentified. The data were taken from a study of T cells in Graves' hyperthyroidism and ophthalmopathy. Study-level points and caveats: Model output signaled ophthalmopathy a median roughly 6.1 months ahead of onset.

Germline V gives CDR1 SGHAT, CDR2 FQNNGV. V gave up 3 bases and J gave up 9 bases, with 6 bases separating them. CDR3 length equals 11 residues. Regions amplified from RNA transcripts were the TCR beta CDR3 regions. In the first-round RT-PCR of the TCR CDR3, the HTBI primer set was used. MiXCR was run by TCRdb on the multiplex PCR reads, yielding one entry per CDR3 protein. The sample lists around 620,000 distinct CDR3 sequences; more than 13% were seen once. Sequences were obtained from blood. The genes are TRBV11-2 and TRBJ2-1; no reliable D call. The receptor was derived from a woman younger than 35 with Graves' ophthalmopathy. This chain's CDR3 is CASSLGIEQFF. As DNA, the CDR3 is TGTGCCAGCAGCTTGGGGATTGAGCAGTTCTTC.